This T cell receptor beta chain is drawn from a study of early T cells in non-severe SARS-CoV-2 infection. Per germline, CDR1 SGHAT and CDR2 FQNNGV. The CDR3 loop spans 12 amino acids. V was pared by 1 base and J by 7 bases, with 5 bases between. Individually, cDNA molecules had unique molecular identifiers attached to them. A single record per CDR3 protein comes from TCRdb applying MiXCR to the 5' RACE reads. In the table there are 100,000 to 130,000 distinct CDR3 sequences, approximately 12% of which are singletons. A few counts support this clonotype. V is TRBV11-2 and J is TRBJ2-4; D gene unclear. Source material: whole blood. The TCR sequence derives from an adult who was a healthcare worker with PCR-confirmed SARS-CoV-2 infection or an uninfected control (not recorded which). CDR3 protein: CASSLGKNIQYF. In nucleotides, the CDR3 is TGTGCCAGCAGCTTAGGAAAGAACATTCAGTACTTC.